This T cell receptor (beta chain) was recovered during a study of blood T cell repertoires in COVID-19. TCRdb's copy holds only in-frame clones and misses some; the assay was immunoSEQ multiplex PCR. This sample has a few hundred thousand clones; 86% occur once, and the top ten carry roughly 4%. CDR1 and CDR2 from the germline V gene are SEHNR and FQNEAQ (reference sequence). This CDR3 is built from 14 residues. V was shortened by 2 bases and J by 4 bases, with 11 bases between the two germline ends. Sequencing was performed on PBMCs or T cells enriched from blood (not recorded which). The chain combines TRBV7-9 with TRBJ1-2; D might be TRBD1 (6 bases). This sequence originates from a young woman who had been exposed to COVID-19. In DNA, the CDR3 is TGTGCCAGCAGCTTATATGGGGGCAGCTATGGCTACACCTTC. Residues: CASSLYGGSYGYTF.